The T cell receptor beta chain under discussion was sequenced for a study of control samples from healthy donors and cancer patients. Germline V gives CDR1 LGHDT, CDR2 YNNKEL (reference sequence). The CDR3 is made up of 14 amino acids. With 2 bases removed from V and 8 bases from J, the gap between germline ends came to 15 bases. The assay was immunoSEQ multiplex PCR, and TCRdb's table has in-frame clones only and misses some. This sample has around 200,000 clones, with around 94% found just once. Sequences were obtained from blood. The V gene is TRBV3-1 (or the pseudogene TRBV3-2), the J gene TRBJ1-2, with D possibly being TRBD1 (5 bases). This receptor was obtained from a man aged 50 to 59 in good health. In DNA, the CDR3 is TGTGCCAGCAGCCAAACTTCCCTTGGGGGGGGCTACACCTTC. It encodes CASSQTSLGGGYTF.